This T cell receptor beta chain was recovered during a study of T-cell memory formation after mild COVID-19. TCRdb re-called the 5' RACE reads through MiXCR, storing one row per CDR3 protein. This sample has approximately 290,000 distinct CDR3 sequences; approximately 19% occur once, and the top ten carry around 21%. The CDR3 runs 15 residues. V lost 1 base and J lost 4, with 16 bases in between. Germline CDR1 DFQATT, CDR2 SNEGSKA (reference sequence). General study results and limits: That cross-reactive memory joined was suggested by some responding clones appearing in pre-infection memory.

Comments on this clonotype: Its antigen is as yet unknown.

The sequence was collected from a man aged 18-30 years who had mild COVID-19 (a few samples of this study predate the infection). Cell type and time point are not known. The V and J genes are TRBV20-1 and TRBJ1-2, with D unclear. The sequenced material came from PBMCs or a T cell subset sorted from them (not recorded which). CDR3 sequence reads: CSARVGSALSYGYTF. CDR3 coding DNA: TGCAGTGCTAGAGTGGGTTCGGCTCTTAGCTATGGCTACACCTTC.